Below are 15 T cell receptor beta chains sequenced from a single sample in a study of cytomegalovirus exposure and HLA in healthy donors (dated by TCRdb to about 2017). Libraries were prepared through the immunoSEQ multiplex PCR assay. Drawn from immuneACCESS, this table holds only the in-frame rearrangements with V and J called that TCRdb kept. Clones are partly lost; checked studies trace under half to an unresolved V gene and leave the rest unexplained. The sample table shows roughly 95,000 clones, and 85% are seen once. The biggest ten clones account for roughly 22% of the sample. The source material was PBMCs. These receptors all stem from a man between 18 and 29 years old in good health and CMV-seropositive.

CDR3 in amino acids: CSVEPFTSTDTQYF. The CDR3 region has the DNA TGCAGCGTTGAACCATTTACTAGCACAGATACGCAGTATTTT. This chain joins TRBV29-1 and TRBJ2-3; no reliable D call. Trimming stripped 2 bases from V and 0 bases from J, with 9 bases between. The CDR3 is 14 amino acids. Looked up from germline, CDR1 is SQVTM and CDR2 is ANQGSEA.

V and J are TRBV28 and TRBJ2-3; 7 bases align to TRBD2. Looked up from germline, CDR1 is MDHEN and CDR2 is SYDVKM. The CDR3 is 14 residues long. Trimming cost V 3 bases and J 3 bases; bases outside gene matches: 3. The chain's CDR3 is CASSFGEGTDTQYF. DNA of the CDR3: TGTGCCAGCAGTTTCGGGGAGGGGACAGATACGCAGTATTTT. Variable domain in full (rest from reference TRBV28 and TRBJ2-3): DVKVTQSSRYLVKRTGEKVFLECVQDMDHENMFWYRQDPGLGLRLIYFSYDVKMKEKGDIPEGYSVSREKKERFSLILESASTNQTSMYLCASSFGEGTDTQYFGPGTRLTVL.

The chain has TRBV7-9 and TRBJ1-4; the D is unclear. Germline values: CDR1 SEHNR, CDR2 FQNEAQ (reference sequence). Trimming left V 5 bases short and J 8 bases short, with 18 bases between. The CDR3 sequence is 15 residues long. CDR3 sequence (DNA): TGTGCCAGCAGCGCCTTGACGGGTGTCGGAGAAAAACTGTTTTTT. Its protein product is CASSALTGVGEKLFF.

V and J are TRBV25-1 and TRBJ2-3, with TRBD1 matching 9 bases. The germline gives CDR1 MGHDK, CDR2 SYGVNS. The CDR3 sequence is 17 residues long. The V segment lost 3 bases and the J segment 3 bases; nucleotides outside the gene matches: 10. CDR3 nucleotides: TGTGCCAGCAGTGAGAGGTTTGGACAGGGGTTTACAGATACGCAGTATTTT. Translation: CASSERFGQGFTDTQYF.

CDR3: CASSLDAGQYNEQFF. The CDR3 nucleotides read TGTGCCAGCAGCTTAGACGCAGGCCAGTACAATGAGCAGTTCTTC. The chain has TRBV11-2 and TRBJ2-1; D gene uncertain. V lost 0 bases and J lost 4, with 10 bases in between. The germline V gene encodes CDR1 SGHAT and CDR2 FQNNGV. The CDR3 is 15 amino acids.

The chain has TRBV7-8 and TRBJ1-5; 11 bases agree with TRBD1. V dropped 5 bases and J dropped 7; count of bases not matched to a gene: 10. Germline V gene sequence: CDR1 SGHVS, CDR2 FQNEAQ. The CDR3 extends over 16 amino acids. Here the CDR3 reads CASSPFGDRGLQPQHF. DNA of the CDR3: TGTGCCAGCAGCCCCTTTGGGGACAGGGGGTTACAGCCCCAGCATTTT.

This CDR3 is CATSRGTGRSYEQYF. In DNA form, the CDR3 reads TGTGCCACCAGCAGAGGGACAGGTCGTTCCTACGAGCAGTACTTC. The V call is TRBV15, the J call TRBJ2-7, with 7 bases matching TRBD1. V lost 1 base and J lost 1; bases outside the gene matches: 4. Per the germline V gene, CDR1 is LNHNV and CDR2 is YYDKDF (reference sequence). The length of the CDR3 is 15 residues.

J is TRBJ2-1 and V is TRBV29-1; TRBD2 matches at 10 bases. Germline V lookup: CDR1 SQVTM, CDR2 ANQGSEA. CDR3 length equals 14 residues. Losses at the gene ends were 3 bases for V and 8 bases for J; bases not matched to a gene: 7. The DNA of the CDR3 is TGCAGCGTTGAGTCAGCGGGAGGGGTATATGAGCAGTTCTTC. It is translated as CSVESAGGVYEQFF.

J is TRBJ1-4 and V is TRBV18; 8 bases are shared with TRBD1. V trimming: 3 bases; J trimming: 8 bases; junction bases outside the gene matches: 5. Germline CDR1 reads KGHSH; CDR2 reads LQKENI. CDR3 length: 14 residues. CDR3 amino acids: CASSPGRGPEKLFF. CDR3 in DNA: TGTGCCAGCTCACCCGGCAGGGGGCCGGAAAAACTGTTTTTT. The whole variable domain, filled in from reference TRBV18 and TRBJ1-4, reads NAGVMQNPRHLVRRRGQEARLRCSPMKGHSHVYWYRQLPEEGLKFMVYLQKENIIDESGMPKERFSAEFPKEGPSILRIQQVVRGDSAAYFCASSPGRGPEKLFFGSGTQLSVL.

The table lists this clone with a count of one. The chain uses TRBV9 and TRBJ2-1, with TRBD2 matching over 7 bases. In germline, CDR1 is SGDLS, CDR2 YYNGEE. The ends lost 3 bases at V and 7 bases at J; junction bases unmatched: 13. The CDR3 totals 16 residues. CDR3 DNA: TGTGCCAGCAGCGACGGATGGGGGGGTCTATCAAATGAGCAGTTCTTC. This translates into CASSDGWGGLSNEQFF. Full variable domain (missing parts from reference TRBV9 and TRBJ2-1): DSGVTQTPKHLITATGQRVTLRCSPRSGDLSVYWYQQSLDQGLQFLIQYYNGEERAKGNILERFSAQQFPDLHSELNLSSLELGDSALYFCASSDGWGGLSNEQFFGPGTRLTVL.

This clone was seen more than once but under ten times. J is TRBJ2-2 and V is TRBV9, with D maybe TRBD2 (6 bases). Per germline, CDR1 SGDLS and CDR2 YYNGEE. The CDR3 is made up of 11 amino acids. V lost 9 bases to trimming and J lost 3 bases, with 6 bases between them. For the CDR3, the DNA is TGTGCCACGGGGGACACCGGGGAGCTGTTTTTT. It translates to CATGDTGELFF.

The V call is TRBV4-1, the J call TRBJ2-3; TRBD2 matches 12 bases. This CDR3 is 17 amino acids long. CDR1 MGHRA and CDR2 YSYEKL come from the germline V gene. Trimming took 2 bases from V and 5 from J; bases not matched to a gene: 8. CDR3 protein: CASSQLRLAGEVDTQYF. The CDR3 DNA sequence: TGCGCCAGCAGCCAACTACGACTAGCGGGAGAGGTAGATACGCAGTATTTT.

The CDR3: CASSLGKWGSSYEQYV. The CDR3 DNA follows: TGTGCCAGCAGTTTAGGGAAGTGGGGCAGCTCCTACGAGCAGTACGTC. The chain has TRBV28 and TRBJ2-7; perhaps TRBD1 as D (5 bases). Trimming removed 2 bases at V and 0 bases at J, with 14 bases between. Germline CDR1 and CDR2: MDHEN and SYDVKM. The CDR3 totals 16 residues.

The V gene is TRBV9, the J gene TRBJ2-3; the D gene is possibly TRBD2 (5 bases). The length of the CDR3 is 14 residues. V dropped 2 bases and J dropped 2 bases, with 9 bases sitting between them. Looked up from germline, CDR1 is SGDLS and CDR2 is YYNGEE. The CDR3 region is CASSVRRDTDTQYF. The CDR3 coding sequence is TGTGCCAGCAGCGTCCGCCGGGACACAGATACGCAGTATTTT.

This sequence joins TRBV30 and TRBJ2-6, with a weak D call TRBD1 (5 bases). Deletions cut 3 bases from V and 2 bases from J, with 11 bases between. In germline, CDR1 is GTSNPN, CDR2 SVGIG (reference sequence). The CDR3 sequence is 15 residues long. The CDR3 DNA sequence: TGTGCCTGGAGGCCAGGGCCGACTGGGGCCAACGTCCTGACTTTC. Residues: CAWRPGPTGANVLTF.